The 28 T cell receptor beta chains given below trace back to one sample, sequenced in a study of blood T cell repertoires in COVID-19. Some clones are missing from TCRdb's copy, which holds only in-frame ones; the method was immunoSEQ multiplex PCR. Of 70,000 or so clones in the sample, around 87% were seen once. The sequencing input was peripheral blood. These TCRs come from a man aged 50 to 60 with active COVID-19.

This clone was detected only a few times. The V and J genes are TRBV9 and TRBJ2-7, with 13 bases that match TRBD2. Germline V lookup: CDR1 SGDLS, CDR2 YYNGEE. This CDR3 region has 15 residues. Trimming took 2 bases from V and 2 from J; bases not matched to a gene: 1. The CDR3 nucleotides are TGTGCCAGCAGCGTGGGACTAGCGGGGACCTACGAGCAGTACTTC. This gives the protein CASSVGLAGTYEQYF.

The genes are TRBV9 and TRBJ2-2; no definite D call. Germline assignment: CDR1 SGDLS and CDR2 YYNGEE. This CDR3 is 13 amino acids long. V was trimmed by 3 bases and J by 5 bases, leaving 8 bases between them. CDR3 sequence reads: CASSGTVTGELFF. CDR3 sequence (DNA): TGTGCCAGCAGCGGCACAGTGACCGGGGAGCTGTTTTTT.

V gene TRBV3-1 (or the pseudogene TRBV3-2) combines with J gene TRBJ2-1, with 12 nucleotides matching TRBD2. Looked up from germline, CDR1 is LGHDT and CDR2 is YNNKEL (reference sequence). The CDR3 consists of 19 residues. With V trimmed by 3 bases and J by 9 bases, 18 bases remained unmatched. The CDR3 spells CASSHRSGGRLAGGPEQFF. As DNA, the CDR3 is TGTGCCAGCAGCCACCGTTCGGGGGGCAGGCTAGCGGGAGGGCCTGAGCAGTTCTTC.

The V gene is TRBV7-9, the J gene TRBJ1-2; TRBD1 aligns across 7 bases. Germline loops: CDR1 SEHNR, CDR2 FQNEAQ (reference sequence). The V segment lost 4 bases and the J segment 2 bases; nucleotides outside the gene matches: 10. CDR3 length: 16 residues. In DNA form, the CDR3 reads TGTGCCAGCAGCTCCTCCGGGACAGACAAGAACTATGGCTACACCTTC. This gives the protein CASSSSGTDKNYGYTF.

In this sample, this clone turned up a few times. The chain is built from TRBV19 and TRBJ2-7; tentatively, D is TRBD1 (6 bases). V lost 3 bases and J 3 bases, leaving 15 bases between the germline ends. CDR3 length: 15 amino acids. Germline V gene data show CDR1 as LNHDA and CDR2 as SQIVND (reference sequence). DNA of the CDR3: TGTGCCAGTAGTATGCTGAAGGACAGAGGCTACGAGCAGTACTTC. Translated, it gives CASSMLKDRGYEQYF.

The chain carries TRBV19 and TRBJ1-3; no reliable D call. The CDR3 is 14 residues long. The germline V gene encodes CDR1 LNHDA and CDR2 SQIVND (reference sequence). The ends were cut back, 8 bases at V and 0 bases at J, with 11 bases in the middle. CDR3 sequence: CASHTPSSGNTIYF. The CDR3 nucleotides are TGTGCCAGTCATACACCCAGCTCTGGAAACACCATATATTTT.

The chain links TRBV7-2 to TRBJ2-1; 7 positions agree with TRBD2. The CDR3 spans 14 residues. Unmatched junction bases numbered 5, after V lost 0 bases and J lost 9 bases. Germline loops: CDR1 SGHTA, CDR2 FQGNSA. CDR3 sequence: CASSLAGGQGEQFF. The CDR3 bases are TGTGCCAGCAGCTTAGCGGGAGGGCAGGGTGAGCAGTTCTTC.

The chain uses TRBV19 and TRBJ1-6, with 7 bases identical to TRBD1. The CDR3 extends over 15 amino acids. Per germline, CDR1 LNHDA and CDR2 SQIVND (reference sequence). With V trimmed by 5 bases and J by 7 bases, 8 bases remained unmatched. CDR3 DNA sequence: TGTGCCAGTAGTCCTCGACAGGGTGACAATTCACCCCTCCACTTT. It specifies CASSPRQGDNSPLHF.

This clone was detected only once. The gene calls are TRBV19 and TRBJ1-1, with TRBD1 matching 7 bases. The CDR3 has 13 amino acids. Germline values: CDR1 LNHDA, CDR2 SQIVND (reference sequence). Trimming cost V 9 bases and J 4 bases; bases outside gene matches: 8. CDR3 nucleotide sequence: TGTGCCAGCGACACAGGGGTTCCCACTGAAGCTTTCTTT. It is translated as CASDTGVPTEAFF. Looking up the rest from reference TRBV19 and TRBJ1-1 gives the full variable domain: DGGITQSPKYLFRKEGQNVTLSCEQNLNHDAMYWYRQDPGQGLRLIYYSQIVNDFQKGDIAEGYSVSREKKESFPLTVTSAQKNPTAFYLCASDTGVPTEAFFGQGTRLTVV.

The CDR3 loop reads CASKDRTSGRQPQHF. In DNA form, the CDR3 reads TGTGCCAGCAAAGACAGGACCTCGGGTCGTCAGCCCCAGCATTTT. V is TRBV2 and J is TRBJ1-5, with D tentatively TRBD1 (6 bases). This CDR3 has 15 amino acids. Germline V gives CDR1 SNHLY, CDR2 FYNNEI. The germline V and J ends were trimmed by 7 bases and 6 bases, with 19 bases remaining between them.

The chain combines TRBV10-3 with TRBJ1-1, with D tentatively TRBD1 (6 bases). Per germline, CDR1 ENHRY and CDR2 SYGVKD. The CDR3 has 14 residues. The V and J ends lost 6 bases and 1 base respectively, with 12 bases between them. The CDR3 here is CAIRGGTPNTEAFF. The CDR3, as DNA: TGTGCCATCAGGGGGGGGACACCGAACACTGAAGCTTTCTTT.

V is TRBV29-1 and J is TRBJ2-7; D perhaps matches TRBD1 (5 bases). This CDR3 is 13 amino acids long. Germline V gene sequence: CDR1 SQVTM, CDR2 ANQGSEA. V dropped 7 bases and J dropped 6 bases, with 19 bases sitting between them. The DNA for the CDR3 is TGCAGCGCCGTGCAGGGAAGGGCCACCGAGCAGTACTTC. Protein product: CSAVQGRATEQYF.

This clone was recorded only once. J is TRBJ2-3 and V is TRBV28, with D maybe TRBD2 (5 bases). The V and J ends lost 5 bases and 0 bases respectively, with 9 bases between them. Germline CDR1 reads MDHEN; CDR2 reads SYDVKM. The CDR3 length is 14 residues. The CDR3 DNA sequence: TGTGCCAGCAGTGGCGAGGGAAGCACAGATACGCAGTATTTT. This translates into CASSGEGSTDTQYF.

The V and J genes are TRBV27 and TRBJ1-4, with D possibly matching TRBD1 (6 bases). Germline V CDR1 and CDR2: MNHEY, SMNVEV (reference sequence). V shed 7 bases and J shed 8 bases, with 11 bases lying between them. The CDR3 totals 12 residues. DNA of the CDR3: TGTGCCAGCAAGGGGGTTGGAGAAAAACTGTTTTTT. Amino acid sequence: CASKGVGEKLFF.

This chain joins TRBV7-9 and TRBJ2-4, with D tentatively TRBD1 (6 bases). Trimming left V 5 bases short and J 5 bases short, with 10 bases between. The CDR3 spans 13 residues. The germline CDR1 and CDR2 sequences are SEHNR and FQNEAQ (reference sequence). CDR3 coding DNA: TGTGCCAGCAGCAGGGGGTCAGAAAACATTCAGTACTTC. Its translation: CASSRGSENIQYF.

V is TRBV4-1 and J is TRBJ1-4; TRBD1 matches at 8 bases. Germline loops: CDR1 MGHRA, CDR2 YSYEKL. This CDR3 is 14 amino acids long. With V trimmed by 4 bases and J by 7 bases, 5 bases remained unmatched. CDR3 sequence (DNA): TGCGCCAGCAGCCTTGGGACAGGCCGTGAAAAACTGTTTTTT. It yields the protein CASSLGTGREKLFF.

The chain is built from TRBV25-1 and TRBJ2-7; tentative D call: TRBD2 (6 bases). The CDR3 is 14 residues long. Germline values: CDR1 MGHDK, CDR2 SYGVNS. V was cut by 1 base and J by 2 bases, with 9 bases left in between. The CDR3 DNA follows: TGTGCCAGCAGTGAATCGGGGGTAGCCTACGAGCAGTACTTC. It specifies CASSESGVAYEQYF.

CDR3 amino acids: CASSVDGQALHEQYF. The CDR3 nucleotides are TGTGCCAGCAGCGTGGACGGACAAGCCTTGCACGAGCAGTACTTC. V usage is TRBV6-2 or TRBV6-3 and J usage is TRBJ2-7; TRBD1 is a possible D gene (5 bases). Trimming took 6 bases from V and 5 from J, leaving 20 bases between them. The CDR3 consists of 15 residues. Germline values: CDR1 MNHEY, CDR2 SVGEGT.

The chain carries TRBV11-1 and TRBJ2-2, with 11 bases matching TRBD2. After removal of 4 bases from V and 5 bases from J, the junction contained 6 bases not matched to a gene. The CDR3 spans 16 residues. Germline assignment: CDR1 SGHAT and CDR2 FQDESV (reference sequence). This chain's CDR3 is CASSSTSGRRTGELFF. The DNA of the CDR3 is TGTGCCAGCAGCTCTACTAGCGGGAGAAGGACCGGGGAGCTGTTTTTT.

The V and J genes are TRBV12-3 or TRBV12-4 and TRBJ2-7; a weak D match, TRBD1 (5 bases). V lost 6 bases and J 4 bases, leaving 7 bases between the germline ends. The CDR3 consists of 11 residues. In DNA form, the CDR3 reads TGTGCCAGCAGCGGACAATACGAGCAGTACTTC. Protein: CASSGQYEQYF.

V is TRBV5-6 and J is TRBJ2-3, with D possibly being TRBD1 (5 bases). Germline lookup yields CDR1 SGHDT and CDR2 YYEEEE. The CDR3 spans 15 residues. Between the trimmed V and J ends, which lost 0 bases and 4 bases, there was a span of 12 bases. The CDR3 loop is CASSLAPGSADTQYF. The CDR3 DNA follows: TGTGCCAGCAGCTTGGCCCCAGGGTCGGCAGATACGCAGTATTTT.

CDR3 loop: CASSLVGQTLRGEYF. DNA for the CDR3: TGTGCCAGCAGCTTAGTAGGACAGACCCTACGAGGGGAGTACTTC. V gene TRBV7-8 combines with J gene TRBJ2-7; the D gene is possibly TRBD1 (6 bases). Looked up from germline, CDR1 is SGHVS and CDR2 is FQNEAQ. The CDR3 is 15 amino acids. The V and J ends lost 1 base and 11 bases respectively, with 21 bases between them.

In this sample, this clone turned up once. This rearrangement joins TRBV7-8 to TRBJ2-7; D uncertain. The length of the CDR3 is 11 residues. Germline V gene lookup returns CDR1 SGHVS and CDR2 FQNEAQ. The V end lost 5 bases, the J end lost 3 bases, and 5 bases lay between the germline ends. This chain's CDR3 is CASSEHYEQYF. The CDR3 DNA is TGTGCCAGCAGCGAACACTACGAGCAGTACTTC.

The chain carries TRBV4-3 and TRBJ2-1; perhaps TRBD2 as D (5 bases). With 0 bases removed from V and 7 bases from J, the gap between germline ends came to 10 bases. Germline-derived CDR1 and CDR2 are LGHNA and YSLEER. CDR3 length equals 14 residues. For the CDR3, the DNA is TGCGCCAGCAGCCAAGATGAGAGGGAAAATGAGCAGTTCTTC. It is translated as CASSQDERENEQFF.

The chain uses TRBV6-5 and TRBJ1-3, with D perhaps matching TRBD1 (6 bases). Deletions cut 6 bases from V and 1 base from J, with 10 bases between. CDR1 MNHEY and CDR2 SVGAGI come from the germline V gene. The CDR3 runs 14 residues. The CDR3 bases are TGTGCCAGCAGCAGGGGTAGTTCTGGAAACACCATATATTTT. Amino acid sequence: CASSRGSSGNTIYF.

V and J are TRBV5-6 and TRBJ2-3, with D possibly matching TRBD1 (8 bases). V lost 4 bases to trimming and J lost 5 bases, with 17 bases between them. This CDR3 has 15 amino acids. Germline CDR1 reads SGHDT; CDR2 reads YYEEEE. The CDR3 loop reads CASSNRGGAGDTQYF. The CDR3 bases are TGTGCCAGCAGCAACAGGGGGGGGGCCGGAGATACGCAGTATTTT.

This rearrangement joins TRBV12-3 or TRBV12-4 to TRBJ1-1; possibly TRBD1 for D (6 bases). V dropped 5 bases and J dropped 5 bases, with 12 bases sitting between them. The CDR3 has 13 amino acids. The CDR3, as DNA: TGTGCCAGCAGTCGACAGCAGGGGACTGAAGCTTTCTTT. Translation: CASSRQQGTEAFF.

The V gene is TRBV7-6, the J gene TRBJ2-1; 11 bases fit TRBD1. The CDR3 has 15 residues. Germline CDR1 SGHVS, CDR2 FNYEAQ. V was pared by 5 bases and J by 6 bases, with 6 bases of the junction left unmatched. The CDR3 DNA reads TGTGCCAGCAGCCCGGACAGGGGGCTGGGCAATGAGCAGTTCTTC. Amino acids: CASSPDRGLGNEQFF.